This is a list of T cell receptor beta chains from one sample in a study of T cells after yellow fever vaccination. In TCRdb, the 5' RACE reads were re-called with MiXCR into one record per CDR3 protein. The sample comprises 300,000 to 350,000 distinct CDR3 sequences, 3% to 4.5% of which are singletons, and approximately 24% rests with the top ten. This sample comprised PBMCs, obtained 5 days after the yellow fever booster vaccination. Receptors were obtained from a man younger than 30 who received the YFV17D yellow fever vaccine. Each CDR3 is given with its conserved first and last residue. A D gene is named only where the DNA matches it firmly. Not all rows give a size; the values are once, few, many and, for expanded clones, a class.

d_call: TRBD2
clone_size: NA
cdr3_length: 15
v_call: TRBV7-8
j_call: TRBJ2-1
cdr3_nt: TGTGCCAGCAGCTTGGGGCGGGGGGGCCCTTATGAGCAGTTCTTC
cdr3_aa: CASSLGRGGPYEQFF

d_call: TRBD1
clone_size: NA
cdr3_length: 16
v_call: TRBV5-1
j_call: TRBJ2-3
cdr3_nt: TGCGCCAGCCATTATGACGGCAGGGGGATCACAGATACGCAGTATTTT
cdr3_aa: CASHYDGRGITDTQYF

d_call: NA
clone_size: few
cdr3_length: 15
v_call: TRBV3-1
j_call: TRBJ2-3
cdr3_nt: TGTGCCAGCAGCCAAGTACCAGTTAGCACAGATACGCAGTATTTT
cdr3_aa: CASSQVPVSTDTQYF

d_call: NA
clone_size: few
cdr3_length: 13
v_call: TRBV5-1
j_call: TRBJ2-2
cdr3_nt: TGCGCCAGCAAGTGGGCGGTCACCGGGGAGCTGTTTTTT
cdr3_aa: CASKWAVTGELFF

d_call: NA
clone_size: few
cdr3_length: 13
v_call: TRBV20-1
j_call: TRBJ2-7
cdr3_nt: TGCAGTGCTAGAGCCGTGGGGGGCTACGAGCAGTACTTC
cdr3_aa: CSARAVGGYEQYF

d_call: TRBD2
clone_size: many
cdr3_length: 15
v_call: TRBV10-2
j_call: TRBJ2-3
cdr3_nt: TGCGCCAGCCGCCCCTGGCGGGGGTTCACAGATACGCAGTATTTT
cdr3_aa: CASRPWRGFTDTQYF

d_call: TRBD2
clone_size: NA
cdr3_length: 17
v_call: TRBV10-3
j_call: TRBJ2-3
cdr3_nt: TGTGCCACCCACCCATCCCGAGTAGCGGGTAGCACAGATACGCAGTATTTT
cdr3_aa: CATHPSRVAGSTDTQYF

d_call: NA
clone_size: many
cdr3_length: 12
v_call: TRBV19
j_call: TRBJ2-3
cdr3_nt: TGTGCCAGTAGTTCGCTGGATGATACGCAGTATTTT
cdr3_aa: CASSSLDDTQYF

d_call: TRBD1
clone_size: many
cdr3_length: 15
v_call: TRBV20-1
j_call: TRBJ2-2
cdr3_nt: TGCAGTGCTAGAGAGGGGACAGTTAACACCGGGGAGCTGTTTTTT
cdr3_aa: CSAREGTVNTGELFF

d_call: TRBD2
clone_size: many
cdr3_length: 15
v_call: TRBV3-1
j_call: TRBJ2-3
cdr3_nt: TGTGCCAGCAGCCCTAGCGGGGGGGCCACAGATACGCAGTATTTT
cdr3_aa: CASSPSGGATDTQYF

d_call: TRBD2
clone_size: NA
cdr3_length: 19
v_call: TRBV6-5
j_call: TRBJ2-5
cdr3_nt: TGTGCCAGCAGTTACCGCGGGGGGAGAGGAGGTTCTGGCCAAGAGACCCAGTACTTC
cdr3_aa: CASSYRGGRGGSGQETQYF

d_call: TRBD1
clone_size: NA
cdr3_length: 17
v_call: TRBV12-3/TRBV12-4
j_call: TRBJ2-5
cdr3_nt: TGTGCCAGCAGTTCCCAACTCACCGGGACAGGGGGAGAGACCCAGTACTTC
cdr3_aa: CASSSQLTGTGGETQYF

d_call: NA
clone_size: many
cdr3_length: 13
v_call: TRBV28
j_call: TRBJ1-4
cdr3_nt: TGTGCCAGCAGCCGGGACATTAATGAAAAACTGTTTTTT
cdr3_aa: CASSRDINEKLFF

d_call: NA
clone_size: many
cdr3_length: 13
v_call: TRBV12-3/TRBV12-4
j_call: TRBJ1-6
cdr3_nt: TGTGCCAGCAGTTTCCAACGTGAGTCACCCCTCCACTTT
cdr3_aa: CASSFQRESPLHF

d_call: NA
clone_size: few
cdr3_length: 14
v_call: TRBV5-1
j_call: TRBJ2-7
cdr3_nt: TGCGCCAGCAGCTTGGAGGGGCGAGGTAACGAGCAGTACTTC
cdr3_aa: CASSLEGRGNEQYF

d_call: TRBD1
clone_size: NA
cdr3_length: 14
v_call: TRBV20-1
j_call: TRBJ2-2
cdr3_nt: TGCAGTGTCCGTAGGGGGCGCAGGACCGGGGAGCTGTTTTTT
cdr3_aa: CSVRRGRRTGELFF

d_call: TRBD1
clone_size: many
cdr3_length: 16
v_call: TRBV5-1
j_call: TRBJ2-2
cdr3_nt: TGCGCCAGCGGCGAGCAGGGGGCGTTAAACACCGGGGAGCTGTTTTTT
cdr3_aa: CASGEQGALNTGELFF

d_call: NA
clone_size: NA
cdr3_length: 14
v_call: TRBV4-2
j_call: TRBJ1-1
cdr3_nt: TGTGCCAGCAGCCAAGTTGCCTTCAACACTGAAGCTTTCTTT
cdr3_aa: CASSQVAFNTEAFF

d_call: TRBD1
clone_size: many
cdr3_length: 16
v_call: TRBV25-1
j_call: TRBJ2-3
cdr3_nt: TGTGCCAGCAGTGGGACCGGGACAGGGATAACTTGGGCGCAGTATTTT
cdr3_aa: CASSGTGTGITWAQYF

d_call: NA
clone_size: many
cdr3_length: 16
v_call: TRBV20-1
j_call: TRBJ1-5
cdr3_nt: TGCAGTGCTAGAGATCTAGCAGGGACTCACAATCAGCCCCAGCATTTT
cdr3_aa: CSARDLAGTHNQPQHF

d_call: NA
clone_size: few
cdr3_length: 14
v_call: TRBV12-3/TRBV12-4
j_call: TRBJ1-3
cdr3_nt: TGTGCCAGCAGAACGGACTCAGGGGGAAACACCATATATTTT
cdr3_aa: CASRTDSGGNTIYF

d_call: NA
clone_size: many
cdr3_length: 12
v_call: TRBV7-2
j_call: TRBJ2-7
cdr3_nt: TGTGCCAGCAGCCCAGGGTTCGGCGAGCAGTACTTC
cdr3_aa: CASSPGFGEQYF

d_call: TRBD1
clone_size: many
cdr3_length: 14
v_call: TRBV20-1
j_call: TRBJ1-1
cdr3_nt: TGCAGTGCTAGCCCAGGACAGGGAGGCACTGAAGCTTTCTTT
cdr3_aa: CSASPGQGGTEAFF

d_call: NA
clone_size: NA
cdr3_length: 13
v_call: TRBV12-3/TRBV12-4
j_call: TRBJ2-7
cdr3_nt: TGTGCCAGCAGATTGGGGAGCTCCTACGAGCAGTACTTC
cdr3_aa: CASRLGSSYEQYF

d_call: TRBD2
clone_size: NA
cdr3_length: 17
v_call: TRBV5-6
j_call: TRBJ2-3
cdr3_nt: TGTGCCAGCAGCCCCCGACCGGGACTAGCGTATACAGATACGCAGTATTTT
cdr3_aa: CASSPRPGLAYTDTQYF

d_call: NA
clone_size: NA
cdr3_length: 13
v_call: TRBV20-1
j_call: TRBJ2-3
cdr3_nt: TGCAGTGCTAGAGGTCGGTGGGGGCAGACAAAGTATTTT
cdr3_aa: CSARGRWGQTKYF

d_call: NA
clone_size: NA
cdr3_length: 14
v_call: TRBV4-3
j_call: TRBJ2-3
cdr3_nt: TGCGCCAGCAGCCAAGACACCCCCACAGATACGCAGTATTTT
cdr3_aa: CASSQDTPTDTQYF

d_call: NA
clone_size: many
cdr3_length: 19
v_call: TRBV24-1
j_call: TRBJ2-5
cdr3_nt: TGTGCCACCAGTGTAGTTGGGGACCAGGCAGTGGGAGTCCAAGAGACCCAGTACTTC
cdr3_aa: CATSVVGDQAVGVQETQYF

d_call: NA
clone_size: NA
cdr3_length: 15
v_call: TRBV5-8
j_call: TRBJ1-5
cdr3_nt: TGTGCCAGCAGCTTGGGACAGAATTACAATCAGCCCCAGCATTTT
cdr3_aa: CASSLGQNYNQPQHF

d_call: NA
clone_size: many
cdr3_length: 15
v_call: TRBV4-3
j_call: TRBJ1-6
cdr3_nt: TGCGCCAGCAGCCTTGGAGGAGGGGTGGCTTCACCCCTCCACTTT
cdr3_aa: CASSLGGGVASPLHF

d_call: NA
clone_size: NA
cdr3_length: 17
v_call: TRBV12-3/TRBV12-4
j_call: TRBJ1-2
cdr3_nt: TGTGCCAGCAGTTTTAATGGGAGAAGGCTTTTCAACTATGGCTACACCTTC
cdr3_aa: CASSFNGRRLFNYGYTF

d_call: NA
clone_size: few
cdr3_length: 16
v_call: TRBV4-3
j_call: TRBJ2-2
cdr3_nt: TGCGCCAGCAGCCAGATACTCGGGGGGCGGTCCGGGGAGCTGTTTTTT
cdr3_aa: CASSQILGGRSGELFF